This is a list of T cell receptor beta chains from one sample in a study of T cells in localized non-small cell lung cancer. Sequencing used immunoSEQ multiplex PCR; TCRdb keeps in-frame clones, though not all of them. The data show about 59,000 clones, 90% to 95% seen once. Sample: peripheral blood, taken before any cancer treatment. The origin of the receptors is a man aged 40 to 75 with stage I lung adenocarcinoma. Both conserved end residues are part of each CDR3. A D gene is named only where the DNA matches it firmly. Clone sizes are given selectively: once, few, many, or a class where the clone is expanded.

v_gene	j_gene	d_gene	abundance	CDR3aa	CDR3nt
TRBV7-3	TRBJ2-2	-	few	CASSPGTGRYTGELFF	TGTGCCAGCAGCCCAGGGACGGGGAGGTACACCGGGGAGCTGTTTTTT
TRBV12-5	TRBJ2-1	-	-	CASGLVSGAARYSYNEQFF	TGTGCTAGTGGTTTGGTATCAGGGGCCGCGCGTTACTCCTACAATGAGCAGTTCTTC
TRBV14	TRBJ2-7	TRBD2	-	CASSREGAGGPNEQYF	TGTGCCAGCAGCCGGGAAGGAGCGGGAGGGCCCAACGAGCAGTACTTC
TRBV7-9	TRBJ2-1	TRBD2	-	CASSGGERIHNEQFF	TGTGCCAGCAGCGGGGGGGAACGGATTCACAATGAGCAGTTCTTC
TRBV7-6	TRBJ2-3	-	-	CASSATATLTDTQYF	TGTGCCAGCAGCGCGACTGCTACTCTCACAGATACGCAGTATTTT
TRBV6-6	TRBJ1-2	-	-	CASRLNGNYGYTF	TGTGCCAGCAGACTGAATGGGAACTATGGCTACACCTTC
TRBV7-9	TRBJ2-3	TRBD2	-	CASGSRPAGDTDTQYF	TGTGCCAGCGGATCCCGGCCAGCGGGGGACACAGATACGCAGTATTTT
TRBV7-3	TRBJ2-1	TRBD2	-	CASSRSTGTSREDEQFF	TGTGCCAGCAGCCGGTCAACCGGGACTAGCCGCGAGGATGAGCAGTTCTTC
TRBV7-9	TRBJ2-5	-	-	CASSSFRGKETQYF	TGTGCCAGCAGCTCCTTTCGGGGGAAAGAGACCCAGTACTTC
TRBV2	TRBJ2-5	-	-	CASSELNLGPETQYF	TGTGCCAGCAGTGAATTGAATCTAGGGCCCGAGACCCAGTACTTC
TRBV5-4	TRBJ2-3	TRBD2	-	CASSLDGRSSPDTQYF	TGTGCCAGCAGCTTGGACGGGAGGTCCTCTCCCGATACGCAGTATTTT
TRBV10-3	TRBJ2-6	-	once	CAISDGSSGANVLTF	TGTGCCATCAGTGATGGGAGCTCTGGGGCCAACGTCCTGACTTTC
TRBV5-5	TRBJ2-1	-	-	CASSLVLGDYNEQFF	TGTGCCAGCAGCTTGGTTCTGGGAGACTACAATGAGCAGTTCTTC
TRBV10-3	TRBJ2-1	TRBD2	-	CAIRRTSGGVNEQFF	TGTGCCATCAGACGGACTAGCGGGGGGGTCAATGAGCAGTTCTTC
TRBV7-9	TRBJ2-1	TRBD2	once	CASSARTSGKYNEQFF	TGTGCCAGCAGCGCGAGGACTAGCGGGAAATACAATGAGCAGTTCTTC
TRBV2	TRBJ2-3	-	-	CASSLQGPTDTQYF	TGTGCCAGCAGCCTACAGGGTCCCACAGATACGCAGTATTTT
TRBV7-2	TRBJ2-7	-	-	CASSSTGPYEQYF	TGTGCCAGCAGCTCAACGGGCCCCTACGAGCAGTACTTC
TRBV10-1	TRBJ2-5	TRBD1	-	CASSSLGTGGLETQYF	TGCGCCAGCAGTTCCCTCGGGACAGGGGGCCTAGAGACCCAGTACTTC
TRBV30	TRBJ1-5	TRBD1	-	CAWNPGTGNQPQHF	TGTGCCTGGAATCCGGGGACAGGCAATCAGCCCCAGCATTTT
TRBV27	TRBJ2-2	-	-	CASSVGGTGELFF	TGTGCCAGCAGTGTAGGGGGGACCGGGGAGCTGTTTTTT
TRBV14	TRBJ2-2	-	-	CASSHVLRVNTGELFF	TGTGCCAGCAGCCATGTCCTCAGGGTGAACACCGGGGAGCTGTTTTTT
TRBV5-4	TRBJ2-2	-	-	CASNPGTQSGELFF	TGTGCCAGCAATCCCGGGACTCAAAGCGGGGAGCTGTTTTTT
TRBV4-2	TRBJ1-1	-	-	CASSQGTVDSGEAFF	TGTGCCAGCAGCCAAGGGACAGTCGACAGCGGGGAAGCTTTCTTT
TRBV5-1	TRBJ1-2	-	-	CASSTPGGEDGYTF	TGCGCCAGCAGCACCCCGGGGGGGGAGGATGGCTACACCTTC
TRBV7-2	TRBJ2-7	TRBD2	-	CASSTPTSGVSYEQYF	TGTGCCAGCAGCACACCGACTAGCGGGGTTTCCTACGAGCAGTACTTC
TRBV6-4	TRBJ2-2	-	-	CASSDSGATGELFF	TGTGCCAGCAGTGACTCCGGCGCCACCGGGGAGCTGTTTTTT
TRBV19	TRBJ1-1	-	-	CASRARTAMNTEAFF	TGTGCCAGTAGGGCCAGGACAGCTATGAACACTGAAGCTTTCTTT
TRBV2	TRBJ2-5	-	-	CASSEGGQGQETQYF	TGTGCCAGCAGTGAAGGAGGGCAGGGGCAAGAGACCCAGTACTTC
TRBV20-1	TRBJ2-5	-	-	CSALEETQYF	TGCAGTGCTCTCGAAGAGACCCAGTACTTC
TRBV7-9	TRBJ2-7	TRBD1	-	CASSLEGGQVLYEQYF	TGTGCCAGCAGCTTAGAGGGGGGACAGGTACTTTACGAGCAGTACTTC
TRBV5-8	TRBJ1-2	-	-	CASSLYVNYGYTF	TGTGCCAGCAGCTTGTACGTCAACTATGGCTACACCTTC
TRBV6-1	TRBJ2-7	-	few	CASRGEGGALDEQYF	TGTGCCAGCAGGGGAGAGGGGGGGGCTTTAGACGAGCAGTACTTC
TRBV7-3	TRBJ2-1	TRBD1	-	CASSLTGDRGYNEQFF	TGTGCCAGCAGCTTAACAGGGGACAGGGGTTACAATGAGCAGTTCTTC
TRBV4-2	TRBJ2-3	TRBD2	medium-sized	CASSQELAGGPEVDTQYF	TGTGCCAGCAGCCAAGAACTAGCGGGAGGGCCTGAGGTAGATACGCAGTATTTT
TRBV6-5	TRBJ2-3	TRBD1	-	CASSYSDRGRPDTQYF	TGTGCCAGCAGTTACTCAGACAGGGGGCGCCCAGATACGCAGTATTTT
TRBV18	TRBJ2-3	-	-	CASSEGQHREQYF	TGTGCCAGCTCAGAGGGGCAACACAGGGAGCAGTATTTT
TRBV27	TRBJ1-2	TRBD1	-	CASSRSGTGIFSGYTF	TGTGCCAGCAGCCGCTCCGGGACAGGGATTTTCAGTGGCTACACCTTC
TRBV15	TRBJ2-3	TRBD2	-	CATSRDWGGDTQYF	TGTGCCACCAGCAGAGATTGGGGGGGAGATACGCAGTATTTT
TRBV4-2	TRBJ2-5	-	once	CASSARQSETQYF	TGTGCCAGCAGCGCCCGGCAGAGCGAGACCCAGTACTTC
TRBV5-4	TRBJ2-5	TRBD2	-	CASGLAGSRETQYF	TGTGCCAGCGGTCTAGCGGGATCACGAGAGACCCAGTACTTC
TRBV5-1	TRBJ2-5	TRBD1	-	CASSPDRGAETQYF	TGCGCCAGCAGCCCCGACAGGGGGGCTGAGACCCAGTACTTC
TRBV6-5	TRBJ2-7	TRBD1	-	CASSRGTAYEQYF	TGTGCCAGCAGTCGTGGGACAGCCTACGAGCAGTACTTC
TRBV28	TRBJ2-7	-	-	CASSGGGGHEQYF	TGTGCCAGCAGTGGGGGTGGGGGGCACGAGCAGTACTTC
TRBV18	TRBJ2-2	-	-	CASSPRTTRDGELFF	TGTGCCAGCTCACCGCGGACGACGCGGGACGGGGAGCTGTTTTTT
TRBV15	TRBJ2-5	-	-	CATSLVGGSETQYF	TGTGCCACCAGCTTAGTCGGGGGATCGGAAACCCAGTACTTC
TRBV25-1	TRBJ2-2	-	few	CASSGPAEVTGELFF	TGTGCCAGCAGTGGCCCCGCGGAGGTAACCGGGGAGCTGTTTTTT
TRBV5-4	TRBJ2-2	-	-	CASSQGDRYTGELFF	TGCGCCAGCAGCCAAGGGGACCGCTACACCGGGGAGCTGTTTTTT
TRBV5-1	TRBJ1-1	-	-	CASSPPGDMNTEAFF	TGCGCCAGCAGCCCTCCGGGAGATATGAACACTGAAGCTTTCTTT
TRBV7-9	TRBJ2-7	TRBD1	once	CASSAGRGHSYEQYF	TGTGCCAGCAGCGCCGGCAGGGGGCACTCCTACGAGCAGTACTTC
TRBV14	TRBJ2-3	TRBD2	-	CASRLAGQVPYTQYF	TGTGCCAGCAGACTAGCGGGACAAGTTCCGTATACGCAGTATTTT
TRBV2	TRBJ1-4	-	once	CASVGGEKLFF	TGTGCCAGCGTTGGGGGTGAAAAACTGTTTTTT
TRBV19	TRBJ2-1	TRBD2	-	CASSILAGDSDEQFF	TGTGCCAGTAGTATCCTAGCGGGAGATTCAGACGAGCAGTTCTTC
TRBV9	TRBJ2-1	-	-	CASSAGGQRINEQFF	TGTGCCAGCAGCGCCGGTGGACAGAGGATCAATGAGCAGTTCTTC
TRBV30	TRBJ2-5	-	-	CAWSMARLWETQYF	TGTGCCTGGAGTATGGCTCGTCTATGGGAGACCCAGTACTTC
TRBV27	TRBJ2-7	-	-	CASSQIPYEQYF	TGTGCCAGCAGTCAAATCCCCTACGAGCAGTACTTC